A single T cell receptor (beta chain) is shown here with its context. Germline-derived CDR1 and CDR2 are SGHNT and YYREEE (reference sequence). The CDR3 extends over 14 amino acids. The V end was cut by 1 base, the J end by 7 bases, with 11 bases between. This sample is part of a study of blood T cell repertoires in COVID-19. At the level of the study: Acute-phase and convalescent COVID-19 samples originated in the United States, Italy and Spain. Sample material is recorded as cDNA or gDNA derived from T cells, B-cell-depleted T cells, or PBMCs.

Source study methods: Using reference gene primer amplification, nucleated cell counts were estimated. TCRdb's table, derived via immunoSEQ multiplex PCR, lists solely in-frame clones and lacks some. Clone size and the V and J calls come from that table; the DNA yielded D and trimming. The repertoire holds 50,000 to 60,000 clones, with approximately 83% as singletons. V and J are TRBV5-4 and TRBJ1-4, with D maybe TRBD1 (5 bases). The material sequenced was peripheral blood. The TCR comes from a man in his forties or fifties with acute or convalescent COVID-19. The CDR3 sequence is CASSLWGFGEKLFF. The CDR3 DNA reads TGTGCCAGCAGCTTGTGGGGCTTCGGTGAAAAACTGTTTTTT. The full variable domain, completed using reference TRBV5-4 and TRBJ1-4, is ETGVTQSPTHLIKTRGQQVTLRCSSQSGHNTVSWYQQALGQGPQFIFQYYREEENGRGNFPPRFSGLQFPNYSSELNVNALELDDSALYLCASSLWGFGEKLFFGSGTQLSVL.